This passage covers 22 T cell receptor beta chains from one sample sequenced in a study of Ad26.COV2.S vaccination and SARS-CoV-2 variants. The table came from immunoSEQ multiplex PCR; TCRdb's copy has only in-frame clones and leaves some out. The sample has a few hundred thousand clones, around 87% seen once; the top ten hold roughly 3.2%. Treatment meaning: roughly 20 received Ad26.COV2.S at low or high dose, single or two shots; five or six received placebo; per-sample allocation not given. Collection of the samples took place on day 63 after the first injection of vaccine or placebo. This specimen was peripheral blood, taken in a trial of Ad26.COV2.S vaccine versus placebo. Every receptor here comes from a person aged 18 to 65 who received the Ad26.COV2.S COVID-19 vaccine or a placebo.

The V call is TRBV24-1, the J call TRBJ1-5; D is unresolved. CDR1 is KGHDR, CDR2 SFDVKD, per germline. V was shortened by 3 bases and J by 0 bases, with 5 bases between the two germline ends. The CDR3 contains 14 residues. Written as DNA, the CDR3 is TGTGCCACCAGTGATGGGAGTAGCAATCAGCCCCAGCATTTT. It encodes CATSDGSSNQPQHF.

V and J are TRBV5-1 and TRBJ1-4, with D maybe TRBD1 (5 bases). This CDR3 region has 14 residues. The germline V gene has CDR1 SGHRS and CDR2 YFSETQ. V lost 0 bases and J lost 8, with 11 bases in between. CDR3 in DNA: TGCGCCAGCAGCTTGGCCCAGGGAGGGGAAAAACTGTTTTTT. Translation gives CASSLAQGGEKLFF.

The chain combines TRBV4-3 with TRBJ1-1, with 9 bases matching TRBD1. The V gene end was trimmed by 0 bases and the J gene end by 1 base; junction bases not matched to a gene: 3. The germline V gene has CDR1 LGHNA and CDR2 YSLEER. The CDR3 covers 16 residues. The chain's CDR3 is CASSQDLGQGNTEAFF. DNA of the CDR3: TGCGCCAGCAGCCAAGATCTGGGACAGGGGAACACTGAAGCTTTCTTT.

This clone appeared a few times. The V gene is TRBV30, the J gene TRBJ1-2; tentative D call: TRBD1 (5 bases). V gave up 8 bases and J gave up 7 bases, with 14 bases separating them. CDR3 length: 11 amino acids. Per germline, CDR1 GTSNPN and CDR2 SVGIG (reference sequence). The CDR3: CAGPGSGGYTF. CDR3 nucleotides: TGTGCCGGACCAGGGTCGGGTGGCTACACCTTC.

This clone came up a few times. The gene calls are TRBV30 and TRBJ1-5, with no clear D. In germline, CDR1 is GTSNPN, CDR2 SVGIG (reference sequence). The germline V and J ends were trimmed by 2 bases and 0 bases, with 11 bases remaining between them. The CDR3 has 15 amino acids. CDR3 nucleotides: TGTGCCTGGAGTTTGGGGTGGGGTAGCAATCAGCCCCAGCATTTT. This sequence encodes CAWSLGWGSNQPQHF.

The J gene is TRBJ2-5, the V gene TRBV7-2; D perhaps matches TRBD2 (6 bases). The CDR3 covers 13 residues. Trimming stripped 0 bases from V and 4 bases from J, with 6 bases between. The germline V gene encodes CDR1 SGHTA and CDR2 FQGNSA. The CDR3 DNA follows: TGTGCCAGCAGCTTAGCGGGGGGAGAGACCCAGTACTTC. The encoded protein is CASSLAGGETQYF.

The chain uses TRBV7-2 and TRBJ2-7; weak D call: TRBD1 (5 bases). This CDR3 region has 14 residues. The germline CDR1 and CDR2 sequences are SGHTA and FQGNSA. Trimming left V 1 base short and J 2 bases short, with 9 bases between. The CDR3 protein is CASSLGGRAYEQYF. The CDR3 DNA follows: TGTGCCAGCAGCTTAGGGGGCAGGGCCTACGAGCAGTACTTC. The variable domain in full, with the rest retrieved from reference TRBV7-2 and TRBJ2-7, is GAGVSQSPSNKVTEKGKDVELRCDPISGHTALYWYRQSLGQGLEFLIYFQGNSAPDKSGLPSDRFSAERTGGSVSTLTIQRTQQEDSAVYLCASSLGGRAYEQYFGPGTRLTVT.

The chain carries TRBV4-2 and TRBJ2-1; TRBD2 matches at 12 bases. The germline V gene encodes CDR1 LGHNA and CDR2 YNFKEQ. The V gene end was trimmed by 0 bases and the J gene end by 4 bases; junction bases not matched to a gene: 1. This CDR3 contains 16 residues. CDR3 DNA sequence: TGTGCCAGCAGCCAAGAGGGGACTAGCGGGTACAATGAGCAGTTCTTC. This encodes CASSQEGTSGYNEQFF.

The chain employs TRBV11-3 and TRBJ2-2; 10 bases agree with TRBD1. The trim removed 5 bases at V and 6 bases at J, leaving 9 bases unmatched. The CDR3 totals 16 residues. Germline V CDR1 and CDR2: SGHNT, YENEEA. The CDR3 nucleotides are TGTGCCAGCAGCAAGGGACAGGGGCACAACGCCGGGGAGCTGTTTTTT. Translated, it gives CASSKGQGHNAGELFF.

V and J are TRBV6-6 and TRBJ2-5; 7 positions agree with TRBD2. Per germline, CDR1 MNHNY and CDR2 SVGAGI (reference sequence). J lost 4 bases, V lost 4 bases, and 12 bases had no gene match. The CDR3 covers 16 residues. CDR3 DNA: TGTGCCAGCAGTTTCCCCGGGACTACGGGAAGAGAGACCCAGTACTTC. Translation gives CASSFPGTTGRETQYF.

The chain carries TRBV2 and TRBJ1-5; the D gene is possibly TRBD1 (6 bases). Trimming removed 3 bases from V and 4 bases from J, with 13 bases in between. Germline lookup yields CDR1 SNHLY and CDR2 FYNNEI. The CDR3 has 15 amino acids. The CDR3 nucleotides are TGTGCCAGCAGTGACCGGCGGACAGTTAATCAGCCCCAGCATTTT. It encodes CASSDRRTVNQPQHF.

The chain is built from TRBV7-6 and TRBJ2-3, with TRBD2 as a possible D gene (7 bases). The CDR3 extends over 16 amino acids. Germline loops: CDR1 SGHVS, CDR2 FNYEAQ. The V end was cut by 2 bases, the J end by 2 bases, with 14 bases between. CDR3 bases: TGTGCCAGCAGCTTAATTGGGGGGGGCCCCACAGATACGCAGTATTTT. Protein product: CASSLIGGGPTDTQYF. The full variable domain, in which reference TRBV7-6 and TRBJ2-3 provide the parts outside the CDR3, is GAGVSQSPRYKVTKRGQDVALRCDPISGHVSLYWYRQALGQGPEFLTYFNYEAQQDKSGLPNDRFSAERPEGSISTLTIQRTEQRDSAMYRCASSLIGGGPTDTQYFGPGTRLTVL.

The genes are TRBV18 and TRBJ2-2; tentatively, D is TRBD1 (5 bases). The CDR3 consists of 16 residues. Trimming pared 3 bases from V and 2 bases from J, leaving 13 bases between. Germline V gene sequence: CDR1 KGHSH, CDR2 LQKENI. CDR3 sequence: CASSPSAQGNTGELFF. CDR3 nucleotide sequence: TGTGCCAGCTCACCCTCCGCCCAGGGTAACACCGGGGAGCTGTTTTTT.

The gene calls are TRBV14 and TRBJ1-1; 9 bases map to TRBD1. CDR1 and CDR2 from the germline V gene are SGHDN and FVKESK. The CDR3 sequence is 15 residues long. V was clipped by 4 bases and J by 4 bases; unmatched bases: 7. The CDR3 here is CASSPGTGRTTEAFF. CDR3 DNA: TGTGCCAGCAGCCCCGGGACAGGGAGAACCACTGAAGCTTTCTTT.

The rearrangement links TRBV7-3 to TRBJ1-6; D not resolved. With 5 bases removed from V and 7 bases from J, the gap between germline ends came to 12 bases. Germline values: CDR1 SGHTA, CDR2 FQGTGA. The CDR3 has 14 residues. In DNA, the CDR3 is TGTGCCAGCAGCCCGGGGTTCGTCAATTCACCCCTCCACTTT. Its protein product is CASSPGFVNSPLHF.

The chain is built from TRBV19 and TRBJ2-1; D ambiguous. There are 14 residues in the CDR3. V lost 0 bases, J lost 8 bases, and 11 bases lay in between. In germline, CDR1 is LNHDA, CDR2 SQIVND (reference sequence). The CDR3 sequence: CASSIERGLYEQFF. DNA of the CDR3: TGTGCCAGTAGTATAGAGAGAGGTCTCTATGAGCAGTTCTTC.

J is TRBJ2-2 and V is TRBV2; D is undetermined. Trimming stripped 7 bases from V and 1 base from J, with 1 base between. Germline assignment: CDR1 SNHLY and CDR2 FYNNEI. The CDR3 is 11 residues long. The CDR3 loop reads CASMNTGELFF. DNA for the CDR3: TGTGCCAGCATGAACACCGGGGAGCTGTTTTTT.

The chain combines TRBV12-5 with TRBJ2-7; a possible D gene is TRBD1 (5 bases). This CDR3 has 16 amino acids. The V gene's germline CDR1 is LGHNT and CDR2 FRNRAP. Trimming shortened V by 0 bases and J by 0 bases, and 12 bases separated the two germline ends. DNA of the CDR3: TGTGCTAGTGGTTTGGTAATCAGGGCGACCTCCTACGAGCAGTACTTC. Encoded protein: CASGLVIRATSYEQYF.

In nucleotides, the CDR3 is TGTGCCAGCAGCCAATCGGGACAGGGGAGGAACTATGGCTACACCTTC. The encoded protein is CASSQSGQGRNYGYTF. The rearrangement joins TRBV4-2 to TRBJ1-2; 10 bases align to TRBD1. The CDR3 spans 16 residues. Germline CDR1 LGHNA, CDR2 YNFKEQ. J was trimmed by 2 bases and V by 2 bases; bases with no gene match: 5.

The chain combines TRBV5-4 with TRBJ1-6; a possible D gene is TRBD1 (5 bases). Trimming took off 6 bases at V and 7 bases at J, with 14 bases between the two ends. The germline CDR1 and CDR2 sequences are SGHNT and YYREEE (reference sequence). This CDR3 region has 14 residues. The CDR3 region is CASTVRGVNSPLHF. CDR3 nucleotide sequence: TGTGCCAGCACGGTGAGAGGGGTAAATTCACCCCTCCACTTT.

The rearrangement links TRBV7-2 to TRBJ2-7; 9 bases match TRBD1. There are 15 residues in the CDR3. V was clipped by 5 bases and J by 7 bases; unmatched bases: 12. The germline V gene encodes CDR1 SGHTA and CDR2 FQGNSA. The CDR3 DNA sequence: TGTGCCAGCAGCACAACCCGGGACAGGGCCGCGGAGCAGTACTTC. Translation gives CASSTTRDRAAEQYF.

CDR3 DNA: TGTGCCAGCAGCGCCCAGGGACAGGGGAACGAGCAGTACTTC. Protein product: CASSAQGQGNEQYF. The chain carries TRBV7-8 and TRBJ2-7; TRBD1 agrees at 10 bases. Germline V gene lookup returns CDR1 SGHVS and CDR2 FQNEAQ. J lost 5 bases, V lost 5 bases, and 6 bases had no gene match. The CDR3 consists of 14 residues.